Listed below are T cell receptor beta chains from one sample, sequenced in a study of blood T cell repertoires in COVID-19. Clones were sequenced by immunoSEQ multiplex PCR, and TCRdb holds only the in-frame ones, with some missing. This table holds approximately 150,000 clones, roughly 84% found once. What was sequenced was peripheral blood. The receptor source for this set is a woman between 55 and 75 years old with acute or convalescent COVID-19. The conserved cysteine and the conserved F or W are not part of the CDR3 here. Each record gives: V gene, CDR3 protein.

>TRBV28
ASNWRGRGPDTQY
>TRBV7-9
ASSRYLQGAAGEQY
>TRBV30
ASPSPTRGGNYGYT
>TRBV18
ATYQSRRDRGFRGQY
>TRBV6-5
ASSYSGGSYNSPLH
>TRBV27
ASSLNGQGNQPQH
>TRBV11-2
ASSLELAGAYEQY
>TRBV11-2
ASSLNRGRHTEAF
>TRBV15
ATSREDRNIQY
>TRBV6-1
ASSEVIDSSSGANVLT
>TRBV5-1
ASRQGGALGGYT
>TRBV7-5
ARSFRQDHGYT
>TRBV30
AWRARGGVGNEKLF
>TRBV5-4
ASSSGRYRGISPLH
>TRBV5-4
ASSRGRNTEAF
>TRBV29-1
SVAPSDTEAF
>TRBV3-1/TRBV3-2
ASSLTFGGAPTGELF
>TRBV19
ASSTGLNYGYT
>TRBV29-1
SVGQGTYNEQF
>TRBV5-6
ASSSLTRTSGVHY
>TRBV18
ASSSDSFYNEQF
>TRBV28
ASRPDRGSNQPQH
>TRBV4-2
ASSLAGLAGPTGELF
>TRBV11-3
ASRSSGGASYNEQF
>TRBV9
ASSPRLGDEQF
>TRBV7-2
ASSLLGPGGAKNIQY
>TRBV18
ASSPPLTGTSGQETQY
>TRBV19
ASSIRSGQGNTNEKLF
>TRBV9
ASSPRTGESPTSPLH
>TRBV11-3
ASSTQLRDFKSTDTQY
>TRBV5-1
ASSLGQGNTIY
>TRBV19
ASSPGLAGSSYEQY
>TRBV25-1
ASREGQGRAF
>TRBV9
ASSVGLGQFYGYT
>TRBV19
ASSISGRSHSGELF
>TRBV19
ASRSQQWGLHGYT
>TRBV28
ASTTPGQGYGYT
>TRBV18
ASSPLDRGKLF
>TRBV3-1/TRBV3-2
ASSPTGFTDTQY
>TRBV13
ASSPGTQGWRAQY
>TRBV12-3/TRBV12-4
ASRRGQGEQY
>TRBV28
ASRNRDSRFPNEQF
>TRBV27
ASSLNRHQTSGQETQY
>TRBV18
ASSPQPVFSSNQPQH
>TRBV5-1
ASSLDGQGNQPQH
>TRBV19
ASSNRGYEQY
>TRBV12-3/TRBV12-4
ASSFPTVGELF
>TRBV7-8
ASSLAFSYNSPLH
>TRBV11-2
ASSFWTGGPANYGYT
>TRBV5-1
ASTDRDRGSYEQY
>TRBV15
ATSRDIEGTQY